Below are 15 T cell receptor beta chains sequenced from a single sample in a study of post-analysis software for immune sequencing data. Study-wide points: TRBV5-6, TRBV5-1 and TRBV20-1 belonged to a set of a handful of TRBV segments that were more frequent in patients than controls.

No cognate antigen is known for these TCRs. Included in the TCR beta cDNA libraries were unique molecular identifiers. Each CDR3 protein gets one entry after TCRdb re-called the PCR reads with MiXCR. This table has about 500,000 distinct CDR3 sequences, under 55% appearing once. The sequenced sample was blood. The receptors come from a girl between 10 and 17 years old with multiple sclerosis.

This chain links TRBV29-1 with TRBJ1-1, with a weak D call TRBD1 (5 bases). Germline CDR1 reads SQVTM; CDR2 reads ANQGSEA. CDR3 length equals 13 residues. With 4 bases removed from V and 0 bases from J, the gap between germline ends came to 9 bases. The CDR3 DNA reads TGCAGCGTTGTCAAGGGGATGAACACTGAAGCTTTCTTT. This sequence encodes CSVVKGMNTEAFF.

CDR3 coding DNA: TGCGCCAGCCGCGATGGGGCCGGCACAGATACGCAGTATTTT. Translated: CASRDGAGTDTQYF. The J gene is TRBJ2-3, the V gene TRBV5-1; perhaps TRBD1 as D (5 bases). The V end lost 7 bases, the J end lost 1 base, and 13 bases lay between the germline ends. This CDR3 is built from 14 residues. Germline CDR1 SGHRS, CDR2 YFSETQ.

The chain combines TRBV5-1 with TRBJ2-7, with TRBD2 identical over 12 bases. The V gene's germline CDR1 is SGHRS and CDR2 YFSETQ. CDR3 length: 15 residues. V shed 4 bases and J 3 bases; nucleotides not matched to a gene: 5. The CDR3 protein is CASSTGLAGSYEQYF. The CDR3 region has the DNA TGCGCCAGCAGCACCGGACTAGCGGGGAGCTACGAGCAGTACTTC.

The rearrangement uses TRBV6-5 and TRBJ2-1; D possibly matches TRBD1 or TRBD2 (5 bases each). Per germline, CDR1 MNHEY and CDR2 SVGAGI. CDR3 length: 15 amino acids. Trimming stripped 5 bases from V and 3 bases from J, with 14 bases between. The CDR3 here is CASSHAGDGYNEQFF. The CDR3 DNA sequence: TGTGCCAGCAGTCACGCCGGGGACGGCTACAATGAGCAGTTCTTC.

The CDR3 loop reads CASSLVGPGEQYF. CDR3 sequence (DNA): TGTGCCAGCAGCTTAGTGGGCCCCGGCGAGCAGTACTTC. The chain joins TRBV11-2 to TRBJ2-7; D gene unclear. Trimming removed 1 base from V and 6 bases from J, with 10 bases in between. The CDR3 has 13 residues. Germline-derived CDR1 and CDR2 are SGHAT and FQNNGV.

This chain uses TRBV20-1 with TRBJ2-1; TRBD1 might be the D (5 bases). The CDR3 is 16 amino acids. CDR1 is DFQATT and CDR2 is SNEGSKA in the germline V gene (reference sequence). V dropped 3 bases and J dropped 0 bases, with 15 bases sitting between them. The CDR3 protein is CSASLAGHNSYNEQFF. CDR3 coding DNA: TGCAGTGCTAGCCTGGCAGGGCACAACTCCTACAATGAGCAGTTCTTC.

The chain is built from TRBV5-4 and TRBJ1-6; D is ambiguous. Germline V lookup: CDR1 SGHNT, CDR2 YYREEE (reference sequence). The CDR3 has 15 amino acids. V was cut by 4 bases and J by 6 bases, with 14 bases left in between. CDR3 in DNA: TGTGCCAGCAGCCCCCCAGACGGACTTAATTCACCCCTCCACTTT. Protein sequence: CASSPPDGLNSPLHF.

This clonotype was detected only a few times. V is TRBV9 and J is TRBJ1-2; D is unresolved. The CDR3 is 15 residues long. Germline V gene data show CDR1 as SGDLS and CDR2 as YYNGEE. Trimming took off 0 bases at V and 4 bases at J, with 13 bases between the two ends. The CDR3 spells CASSVGVAAPYGYTF. CDR3 nucleotides: TGTGCCAGCAGCGTAGGAGTCGCAGCACCCTATGGCTACACCTTC.

The rearrangement uses TRBV5-1 and TRBJ2-1; TRBD2 is a possible D gene (7 bases). The CDR3 sequence is 16 residues long. The V and J ends lost 4 bases and 0 bases respectively, with 14 bases between them. CDR1 is SGHRS and CDR2 is YFSETQ in the germline V gene. This CDR3 reads CASSGGGASSYNEQFF. The CDR3 DNA sequence: TGCGCCAGCAGCGGAGGGGGGGCCAGCTCCTACAATGAGCAGTTCTTC.

This clonotype was detected a few times. CDR3 DNA sequence: TGTGCCAGCACAATCGGGGACAGGGAGAACACTGAAGCTTTCTTT. Protein: CASTIGDRENTEAFF. This chain joins TRBV7-9 and TRBJ1-1; 9 bases map to TRBD1. The CDR3 is 15 amino acids. V dropped 7 bases and J dropped 1; count of bases not matched to a gene: 7. Germline assignment: CDR1 SEHNR and CDR2 FQNEAQ (reference sequence). Full variable domain (outside the CDR3, taken from reference TRBV7-9 and TRBJ1-1): DTGVSQNPRHKITKRGQNVTFRCDPISEHNRLYWYRQTLGQGPEFLTYFQNEAQLEKSRLLSDRFSAERPKGSFSTLEIQRTEQGDSAMYLCASTIGDRENTEAFFGQGTRLTVV.

This clonotype showed up just once. V and J are TRBV20-1 and TRBJ2-3; 14 nucleotides agree with TRBD2. In germline, CDR1 is DFQATT, CDR2 SNEGSKA (reference sequence). This CDR3 comprises 17 residues. V trimming: 2 bases; J trimming: 5 bases; junction bases outside the gene matches: 9. As DNA, the CDR3 is TGCAGTGCTAGACTGACTAGCGGGAGGGGAGTGATAGATACGCAGTATTTT. Amino acids: CSARLTSGRGVIDTQYF.

This clonotype was counted between two and nine times. The CDR3 loop reads CASSYSQVSSYEQYF. The CDR3, as DNA: TGTGCCAGCAGTTACTCGCAGGTCAGCTCCTACGAGCAGTACTTC. The chain links TRBV6-6 to TRBJ2-4; D unclear. The J call may be wrong; the DNA end is better matched by TRBJ2-7. The germline CDR1 and CDR2 sequences are MNHNY and SVGAGI (reference sequence). This CDR3 spans 15 amino acids.

The chain joins TRBV15 to TRBJ2-5; tentative D call: TRBD1 (5 bases). CDR3 length: 15 amino acids. Trimming cost V 0 bases and J 5 bases, with 13 bases left between them. CDR1 is LNHNV, CDR2 YYDKDF, per germline (reference sequence). CDR3 in amino acids: CATSREGSGAETQYF. The CDR3 nucleotides read TGTGCCACCAGCAGAGAGGGCAGTGGGGCCGAGACCCAGTACTTC. Drawing the rest from reference TRBV15 and TRBJ2-5, the complete variable domain is DAMVIQNPRYQVTQFGKPVTLSCSQTLNHNVMYWYQQKSSQAPKLLFHYYDKDFNNEADTPDNFQSRRPNTSFCFLDIRSPGLGDTAMYLCATSREGSGAETQYFGPGTRLLVL.

The chain is built from TRBV7-3 and TRBJ2-1; D is uncertain. V lost 6 bases, J lost 8 bases, and 23 bases lay in between. CDR1 SGHTA and CDR2 FQGTGA come from the germline V gene. The CDR3 has 16 amino acids. The CDR3 reads CASSSRQRSYSHEQFF. CDR3 bases: TGTGCCAGCAGTTCACGACAAAGGAGCTATTCCCATGAGCAGTTCTTC.

This clonotype was picked up a small number of times. This rearrangement joins TRBV29-1 to TRBJ1-2; D perhaps matches TRBD1 (6 bases). Trimming pared 6 bases from V and 4 bases from J, leaving 15 bases between. The CDR3 totals 13 residues. Germline V gene sequence: CDR1 SQVTM, CDR2 ANQGSEA. The DNA of the CDR3 is TGCAGCGTCCAAAGCGGACAGTCCTATGGCTACACCTTC. Translated, it gives CSVQSGQSYGYTF.